This T cell receptor (beta chain) was obtained from a study of shared clonotypes between healthy human individuals. Background on the study: A donor's plate count was three for CD4 naive and three for CD4 memory; CD8 naive had two and CD8 memory one. Notes on the study in general: Among donors, sharing of clonotypes was expected to be affected by sequencing depth.

The count of this clone is one. As yet, its antigen is unknown. Repertoires were generated with immunoSEQ multiplex PCR, while TCRdb's copy carries only in-frame clones and drops some. This sample carries approximately 2.3 million clones, over 85% of them seen once, and the ten largest clones take 0.35% to 0.45%. The CDR3 loop spans 15 amino acids. Germline V gene data show CDR1 as MGHDK and CDR2 as SYGVNS. V lost 5 bases and J lost 3, with 13 bases in between. The V gene is TRBV25-1, the J gene TRBJ1-4, with TRBD1 as a possible D gene (5 bases). The receptor was derived from a man aged 18 to 35 in good health. Some clones in this sample may be carry-over from other donors' samples. The sample was naive CD4+ T cells from PBMCs. Subset denoted: CD45RA+ positively selected. The CDR3 bases are TGTGCCAGCAGTAACGTCGGGGCAGCTAATGAAAAACTGTTTTTT. As protein: CASSNVGAANEKLFF.